These 11 T cell receptor beta chains were sequenced from one sample in a study of shared clonotypes between healthy human individuals. The method was immunoSEQ multiplex PCR; TCRdb's version includes in-frame clones alone and lacks a portion of them. The table lists around 100,000 clones, about 66% of them singletons. The specimen sequenced was memory CD8+ T cells sorted from blood. The sample's subset: CD45RO+ cells pooled with CCR7-negative TemRA cells. These receptors all stem from a woman younger than 45 in good health.

This rearrangement joins TRBV7-9 to TRBJ2-5, with 11 bases lining up with TRBD1. The CDR3 contains 17 residues. Germline V gene lookup returns CDR1 SEHNR and CDR2 FQNEAQ (reference sequence). Trimming took 3 bases from V and 5 from J; bases not matched to a gene: 11. The CDR3 sequence is CASSLDRGLGYGETQYF. The CDR3 nucleotides read TGTGCCAGCAGCTTGGACAGGGGGCTAGGGTACGGTGAGACCCAGTACTTC.

The V and J genes are TRBV7-6 and TRBJ1-1; D is possibly TRBD1 (5 bases). The CDR3 is 13 residues long. Germline loops: CDR1 SGHVS, CDR2 FNYEAQ. V was pared by 5 bases and J by 1 base, with 8 bases between. The chain's CDR3 is CASSITGNTEAFF. Written as DNA, the CDR3 is TGTGCCAGCAGCATAACAGGGAACACTGAAGCTTTCTTT.

This sequence joins TRBV28 and TRBJ1-4; 7 positions agree with TRBD1. This CDR3 is 15 amino acids long. In germline, CDR1 is MDHEN, CDR2 SYDVKM. Trimming at V came to 6 bases and at J to 0 bases, leaving 4 bases not matched to a gene. The DNA of the CDR3 is TGTGCCAGCAGGGGAGGGACAGCAACTAATGAAAAACTGTTTTTT. This codes for CASRGGTATNEKLFF.

This clone was counted ten times or more. V and J are TRBV4-1 and TRBJ2-3; D gene unclear. Germline V CDR1 and CDR2: MGHRA, YSYEKL. V was clipped by 1 base and J by 13 bases, with 9 bases between them. The CDR3 has 11 amino acids. The CDR3 loop is CASSQGSEEYF. The CDR3 DNA sequence: TGCGCCAGCAGCCAAGGGTCCGAGGAGTATTTT.

About this clone itself: Other DNA sequences in the sample encode the same CDR3. The J gene is TRBJ2-7, the V gene TRBV11-2; 7 nucleotides agree with TRBD1. Germline trimming cut 5 bases from V and 3 bases from J; bases unmatched to any gene: 7. Germline values: CDR1 SGHAT, CDR2 FQNNGV. The CDR3 contains 14 residues. The DNA of the CDR3 is TGTGCCAGCAGCCCCCAACGGGACAGCTACGAGCAGTACTTC. Its translation: CASSPQRDSYEQYF.

The chain carries TRBV5-6 and TRBJ2-7, with 7 bases fitting TRBD2. The CDR3 extends over 15 amino acids. Trimming removed 4 bases from V and 2 bases from J; junction bases left unmatched: 9. Germline assignment: CDR1 SGHDT and CDR2 YYEEEE. This CDR3 is CASSVKWGGAYEQYF. The CDR3 DNA is TGTGCCAGCAGCGTAAAGTGGGGGGGAGCCTACGAGCAGTACTTC.

V is TRBV19 and J is TRBJ1-5, with a tentative D call TRBD1 (5 bases). Trimming stripped 5 bases from V and 6 bases from J, with 11 bases between. The germline V gene has CDR1 LNHDA and CDR2 SQIVND (reference sequence). This CDR3 comprises 13 residues. The CDR3 nucleotides read TGTGCCAGTAGTCAGGGAGGGGTTCAGCCCCAGCATTTT. Translating it yields CASSQGGVQPQHF. Drawing the rest from reference TRBV19 and TRBJ1-5, the complete variable domain is DGGITQSPKYLFRKEGQNVTLSCEQNLNHDAMYWYRQDPGQGLRLIYYSQIVNDFQKGDIAEGYSVSREKKESFPLTVTSAQKNPTAFYLCASSQGGVQPQHFGDGTRLSIL.

The chain uses TRBV7-2 and TRBJ2-7, with D perhaps matching TRBD2 (5 bases). CDR1 is SGHTA and CDR2 is FQGNSA in the germline V gene. This CDR3 contains 14 residues. V was clipped by 5 bases and J by 2 bases, with 13 bases between them. CDR3 sequence reads: CASSRPYGAYEQYF. For the CDR3, the DNA is TGTGCCAGCAGCCGGCCCTACGGGGCCTACGAGCAGTACTTC. Full variable domain (outside the CDR3, taken from reference TRBV7-2 and TRBJ2-7): GAGVSQSPSNKVTEKGKDVELRCDPISGHTALYWYRQSLGQGLEFLIYFQGNSAPDKSGLPSDRFSAERTGGSVSTLTIQRTQQEDSAVYLCASSRPYGAYEQYFGPGTRLTVT.

This clone was recorded once. V is TRBV30 and J is TRBJ1-5, with D perhaps matching TRBD1 (6 bases). Germline CDR1 reads GTSNPN; CDR2 reads SVGIG (reference sequence). Trimming pared 4 bases from V and 15 bases from J, leaving 22 bases between. The CDR3 length is 13 residues. The CDR3, as DNA: TGTGCCTGGACGGTAGGGGACAACGCCAATCGGCATTTT. Amino acids: CAWTVGDNANRHF.

The chain uses TRBV28 and TRBJ1-2; D call uncertain. V was cut by 3 bases and J by 6 bases, with 14 bases left in between. Germline V gives CDR1 MDHEN, CDR2 SYDVKM. This CDR3 is built from 14 residues. CDR3 coding DNA: TGTGCCAGCAGTTTTTTCGGGCCACCTCATGGCTACACCTTC. It yields the protein CASSFFGPPHGYTF.

The chain has TRBV5-4 and TRBJ2-1; the D gene is possibly TRBD2 (6 bases). Germline V lookup: CDR1 SGHNT, CDR2 YYREEE (reference sequence). Trimming took 4 bases from V and 10 from J, leaving 9 bases between them. The CDR3 contains 11 residues. Here the CDR3 reads CASSRDSEQFF. The DNA of the CDR3 is TGTGCCAGCAGCCGGGACTCCGAGCAGTTCTTC.